A single sample gave rise to the 32 T cell receptor beta chains below, sequenced in a study of blood T cell repertoires in COVID-19. Sequenced by immunoSEQ multiplex PCR; TCRdb stores in-frame clones only, minus some. This sample yields 150,000 to 200,000 clones, of which approximately 85% are seen a single time; 3.3% belongs to the top ten. Sequences were obtained from peripheral blood. The receptors were sampled from a man in his sixties with acute or convalescent COVID-19.

The V gene is TRBV10-3, the J gene TRBJ2-2; tentative D call: TRBD2 (6 bases). The germline V and J ends were trimmed by 4 bases and 6 bases, with 9 bases remaining between them. Germline V gene data show CDR1 as ENHRY and CDR2 as SYGVKD. The CDR3 consists of 13 residues. CDR3 in DNA: TGTGCCATCAGTGGACTAGACGCCGGGGAGCTGTTTTTT. Protein product: CAISGLDAGELFF.

This clone was counted once. This rearrangement joins TRBV12-3 or TRBV12-4 to TRBJ1-1; D is undetermined. With 6 bases removed from V and 2 bases from J, the gap between germline ends came to 4 bases. The CDR3 is made up of 11 amino acids. The CDR3 sequence is CASRSNTEAFF. In DNA, the CDR3 is TGTGCCAGCAGATCTAACACTGAAGCTTTCTTT.

The rearrangement uses TRBV18 and TRBJ2-7, with a possible D match to TRBD1 (5 bases). Trimming took off 1 base at V and 3 bases at J, with 7 bases between the two ends. Germline V CDR1 and CDR2: KGHSH, LQKENI. The CDR3 length is 13 residues. CDR3 sequence reads: CASSPQGRYEQYF. The CDR3 nucleotides read TGTGCCAGCTCACCACAGGGGCGCTACGAGCAGTACTTC.

Here the CDR3 reads CATSDSSGGYTF. The DNA for the CDR3 is TGTGCCACCAGTGATTCTTCCGGTGGCTACACCTTC. The chain recombines TRBV24-1 with TRBJ1-2; D remains unclear. The CDR3 covers 12 residues. Germline values: CDR1 KGHDR, CDR2 SFDVKD. V gave up 2 bases and J gave up 7 bases, with 7 bases separating them.

This chain joins TRBV6-6 and TRBJ1-1; D possibly corresponds to TRBD1 (5 bases). Germline CDR1 is MNHNY and CDR2 is SVGAGI (reference sequence). V was clipped by 5 bases and J by 5 bases, with 15 bases between them. This CDR3 comprises 14 residues. CDR3 in DNA: TGTGCCAGCAGTCCGGAGGGGTGGAGGACTGAAGCTTTCTTT. Translated: CASSPEGWRTEAFF.

The chain couples TRBV5-4 to TRBJ2-7; maybe TRBD2 (5 bases). V was shortened by 0 bases and J by 6 bases, with 13 bases between the two germline ends. There are 14 residues in the CDR3. The germline CDR1 and CDR2 sequences are SGHNT and YYREEE (reference sequence). The DNA of the CDR3 is TGTGCCAGCAGCTTGGATAACGGGATAGGCGAGCAGTACTTC. Amino acids: CASSLDNGIGEQYF.

The rearrangement joins TRBV7-2 to TRBJ2-1; D not certain. CDR1 SGHTA and CDR2 FQGNSA come from the germline V gene. There are 13 residues in the CDR3. Trimming stripped 4 bases from V and 7 bases from J, with 11 bases between. The CDR3 region is CASSSGPPNEQFF. As DNA, the CDR3 is TGTGCCAGCAGCTCAGGTCCCCCAAATGAGCAGTTCTTC.

The CDR3 region is CASSLAAELAGLGTQYF. The CDR3, as DNA: TGCGCCAGCAGCTTGGCGGCGGAACTAGCGGGATTGGGGACCCAGTACTTC. This chain uses TRBV5-1 with TRBJ2-5; TRBD2 matches 10 bases. The CDR3 is made up of 17 amino acids. Germline CDR1 reads SGHRS; CDR2 reads YFSETQ. V lost 0 bases to trimming and J lost 7 bases; unmatched junction nucleotides: 12.

A few counts support this clone. The chain is built from TRBV5-5 and TRBJ2-4, with TRBD1 matching 7 bases. The V and J ends lost 4 bases and 3 bases, in that order; junction bases with no gene match: 4. The CDR3 is made up of 14 amino acids. Germline values: CDR1 SGHKS, CDR2 YYEKEE (reference sequence). DNA of the CDR3: TGTGCCAGCAGCCTATGGACAGGCAAAAACATTCAGTACTTC. As protein: CASSLWTGKNIQYF.

This chain joins TRBV6-6 and TRBJ2-1, with 9 bases lining up with TRBD2. The CDR3 has 14 amino acids. Germline V CDR1 and CDR2: MNHNY, SVGAGI (reference sequence). V trimming: 6 bases; J trimming: 6 bases; junction bases outside the gene matches: 6. DNA of the CDR3: TGTGCCAGCAGCAGTGGGACTAGCCTCAATGAGCAGTTCTTC. It is translated as CASSSGTSLNEQFF.

V is TRBV28 and J is TRBJ1-3, with D unresolved. Germline CDR1 MDHEN, CDR2 SYDVKM. The ends were cut back, 4 bases at V and 2 bases at J, with 9 bases in the middle. The CDR3 length is 14 residues. The CDR3 DNA follows: TGTGCCAGCAGTTCTTGGGCGACTGGAAACACCATATATTTT. This translates into CASSSWATGNTIYF. Using reference TRBV28 and TRBJ1-3 for the parts outside the CDR3, the full variable domain is DVKVTQSSRYLVKRTGEKVFLECVQDMDHENMFWYRQDPGLGLRLIYFSYDVKMKEKGDIPEGYSVSREKKERFSLILESASTNQTSMYLCASSSWATGNTIYFGEGSWLTVV.

The chain carries TRBV19 and TRBJ2-7; TRBD1 aligns across 8 bases. Trimming at V came to 5 bases and at J to 4 bases, leaving 13 bases not matched to a gene. CDR3 length: 16 amino acids. Germline V gives CDR1 LNHDA, CDR2 SQIVND (reference sequence). The CDR3 coding sequence is TGTGCCAGTAGTCGAAAGAGGGCAGGGGGCTTGTACGAGCAGTACTTC. Protein sequence: CASSRKRAGGLYEQYF.

This clone was seen only a few times. The genes are TRBV7-9 and TRBJ2-3; possibly TRBD2 for D (5 bases). CDR1 SEHNR and CDR2 FQNEAQ come from the germline V gene (reference sequence). CDR3 size: 12 residues. The V end lost 5 bases, the J end lost 8 bases, and 11 bases lay between the germline ends. The CDR3 here is CASSATAGTQYF. The CDR3 bases are TGTGCCAGCAGCGCCACGGCGGGTACGCAGTATTTT.

This chain uses TRBV28 with TRBJ1-2, with 7 bases lining up with TRBD1. Per germline, CDR1 MDHEN and CDR2 SYDVKM. Trimming removed 5 bases from V and 4 bases from J; junction bases left unmatched: 7. The CDR3 has 14 amino acids. This chain's CDR3 is CASSQTGEIYGYTF. The CDR3 region has the DNA TGTGCCAGCAGTCAAACAGGGGAAATCTATGGCTACACCTTC.

This rearrangement joins TRBV27 to TRBJ2-3; weak D call: TRBD1 (5 bases). CDR1 MNHEY and CDR2 SMNVEV come from the germline V gene (reference sequence). Trimming left V 5 bases short and J 8 bases short, with 11 bases between. This CDR3 contains 12 residues. In DNA, the CDR3 is TGTGCCAGCAGTATAGGGGTTGGTACGCAGTATTTT. It codes for CASSIGVGTQYF.

The chain couples TRBV9 to TRBJ2-3; 9 bases agree with TRBD2. V was pared by 0 bases and J by 3 bases, with 11 bases of the junction left unmatched. The CDR3 spans 18 residues. The germline V gene has CDR1 SGDLS and CDR2 YYNGEE. The CDR3 region is CASSVELTSGHTTDTQYF. CDR3 coding DNA: TGTGCCAGCAGCGTAGAGTTAACTAGCGGGCACACGACAGATACGCAGTATTTT.

The chain is built from TRBV15 and TRBJ1-3; 8 bases are a match to TRBD1. After removal of 9 bases from V and 3 bases from J, the junction contained 7 bases not matched to a gene. CDR3 length: 14 residues. Germline assignment: CDR1 LNHNV and CDR2 YYDKDF (reference sequence). In nucleotides, the CDR3 is TGTGCCACAGGCCGAGGGACAGGTGGAAACACCATATATTTT. Residues: CATGRGTGGNTIYF.

The genes are TRBV25-1 and TRBJ1-2, with D perhaps matching TRBD1 (6 bases). Looked up from germline, CDR1 is MGHDK and CDR2 is SYGVNS. The CDR3 is made up of 13 amino acids. V shed 3 bases and J shed 6 bases, with 11 bases lying between them. CDR3 DNA: TGTGCCAGCAGTGACGAGGGGACACATGGCTACACCTTC. It is translated as CASSDEGTHGYTF.

This chain joins TRBV7-9 and TRBJ2-7; TRBD1 is a possible D gene (5 bases). V was cut by 0 bases and J by 2 bases, with 8 bases left in between. The CDR3 has 14 residues. The germline V gene has CDR1 SEHNR and CDR2 FQNEAQ (reference sequence). This CDR3 is CASSLASRAYEQYF. As DNA, the CDR3 is TGTGCCAGCAGCTTAGCGTCCAGGGCCTACGAGCAGTACTTC.

The chain joins TRBV5-6 to TRBJ2-1; TRBD2 matches at 13 bases. This CDR3 has 18 residues. CDR1 and CDR2 from the germline V gene are SGHDT and YYEEEE. The V segment lost 4 bases and the J segment 0 bases; nucleotides outside the gene matches: 7. CDR3 coding DNA: TGTGCCAGCAGCCCCGGACTAGCGGGAGTTTCCTCCTACAATGAGCAGTTCTTC. Translated, it gives CASSPGLAGVSSYNEQFF.

The CDR3 DNA reads as TGTGCCAGCAGCCGACTAGCGGGTAGCTCCTACGAGCAGTACTTC. This gives the protein CASSRLAGSSYEQYF. V gene TRBV6-5 combines with J gene TRBJ2-7, with 10 bases that match TRBD2. CDR1 is MNHEY, CDR2 SVGAGI, per germline. This CDR3 region has 15 residues. V lost 6 bases and J lost 0; bases outside the gene matches: 5.

This rearrangement joins TRBV9 to TRBJ2-3, with 12 bases matching TRBD2. The germline V gene encodes CDR1 SGDLS and CDR2 YYNGEE. CDR3 size: 18 residues. Trimming took 2 bases from V and 8 from J; bases not matched to a gene: 15. The CDR3 DNA reads TGTGCCAGCAGCGTGACCCTCCTCCTAGCGGGAGGGCCGGGTACGCAGTATTTT. Translation gives CASSVTLLLAGGPGTQYF.

This chain links TRBV7-8 with TRBJ2-5; TRBD2 aligns across 13 bases. Per the germline V gene, CDR1 is SGHVS and CDR2 is FQNEAQ. The V and J ends lost 5 bases and 4 bases, in that order; junction bases with no gene match: 7. This CDR3 has 16 amino acids. The CDR3 loop is CASSQRTSGRGETQYF. As DNA, the CDR3 is TGTGCCAGCAGCCAACGAACTAGCGGGAGGGGAGAGACCCAGTACTTC.

This chain links TRBV19 with TRBJ2-2; D possibly corresponds to TRBD1 (6 bases). There are 14 residues in the CDR3. Trimming pared 6 bases from V and 5 bases from J, leaving 13 bases between. Germline V gene lookup returns CDR1 LNHDA and CDR2 SQIVND (reference sequence). CDR3 nucleotides: TGTGCCAGTAGGGGGGCCAAGGGAACCGGGGAGCTGTTTTTT. Translation gives CASRGAKGTGELFF. Together with reference TRBV19 and TRBJ2-2, the CDR3 gives the full variable domain: DGGITQSPKYLFRKEGQNVTLSCEQNLNHDAMYWYRQDPGQGLRLIYYSQIVNDFQKGDIAEGYSVSREKKESFPLTVTSAQKNPTAFYLCASRGAKGTGELFFGEGSRLTVL.

The chain links TRBV28 to TRBJ1-6; no reliable D call. This CDR3 spans 15 amino acids. Trimming cost V 2 bases and J 7 bases, with 12 bases left between them. CDR1 and CDR2 from the germline V gene are MDHEN and SYDVKM. The CDR3 bases are TGTGCCAGCAGTTTAACTTCCCCTGAAAATTCACCCCTCCACTTT. Translation gives CASSLTSPENSPLHF. The full variable domain, its missing parts supplied by reference TRBV28 and TRBJ1-6, is DVKVTQSSRYLVKRTGEKVFLECVQDMDHENMFWYRQDPGLGLRLIYFSYDVKMKEKGDIPEGYSVSREKKERFSLILESASTNQTSMYLCASSLTSPENSPLHFGNGTRLTVT.

This clone was seen more than once but under ten times. This chain connects TRBV27 to TRBJ1-6; TRBD1 matches 7 bases. V lost 5 bases, J lost 8 bases, and 12 bases stayed unmatched. Germline V gene data show CDR1 as MNHEY and CDR2 as SMNVEV (reference sequence). This CDR3 contains 16 residues. DNA of the CDR3: TGTGCCAGCAGTCCGCGGTCGACAGGGACTTATTCACCCCTCCACTTT. The encoded protein is CASSPRSTGTYSPLHF.

This sequence joins TRBV19 and TRBJ1-6, with 9 bases identical to TRBD1. The V gene end was trimmed by 5 bases and the J gene end by 10 bases; junction bases not matched to a gene: 12. The V gene's germline CDR1 is LNHDA and CDR2 SQIVND (reference sequence). The CDR3 runs to 16 residues. This CDR3 is CASSPHNRGRISPLHF. In nucleotides, the CDR3 is TGTGCCAGTAGTCCCCACAACAGGGGGCGCATCTCACCCCTCCACTTT.

The chain couples TRBV7-2 to TRBJ2-7; perhaps TRBD2 as D (7 bases). CDR3 length equals 14 residues. Trimming took off 5 bases at V and 6 bases at J, with 17 bases between the two ends. Looked up from germline, CDR1 is SGHTA and CDR2 is FQGNSA. CDR3 nucleotide sequence: TGTGCCAGCAGCCCTTCCGGGGGGCAGGGCGAGCAGTACTTC. This sequence encodes CASSPSGGQGEQYF.

The rearrangement uses TRBV18 and TRBJ1-6; 7 bases map to TRBD1. With V trimmed by 0 bases and J by 4 bases, 3 bases remained unmatched. CDR3 length: 16 residues. The germline gives CDR1 KGHSH, CDR2 LQKENI. The CDR3 spells CASSPPKGQYNSPLHF. The CDR3 DNA is TGTGCCAGCTCACCACCGAAGGGACAGTATAATTCACCCCTCCACTTT. Using reference TRBV18 and TRBJ1-6 for the parts outside the CDR3, the full variable domain is NAGVMQNPRHLVRRRGQEARLRCSPMKGHSHVYWYRQLPEEGLKFMVYLQKENIIDESGMPKERFSAEFPKEGPSILRIQQVVRGDSAAYFCASSPPKGQYNSPLHFGNGTRLTVT.

V and J are TRBV4-2 and TRBJ1-4; 10 positions agree with TRBD1. This CDR3 has 16 residues. CDR1 is LGHNA, CDR2 YNFKEQ, per germline. The ends lost 0 bases at V and 10 bases at J; junction bases unmatched: 8. This CDR3 reads CASSQDLGQGVIKLFF. For the CDR3, the DNA is TGTGCCAGCAGCCAAGATCTAGGACAGGGGGTTATAAAACTGTTTTTT.

This clone was seen a handful of times. V is TRBV5-1 and J is TRBJ2-5, with 7 bases aligning to TRBD1. The germline V gene has CDR1 SGHRS and CDR2 YFSETQ. Germline trimming cut 2 bases from V and 4 bases from J; bases unmatched to any gene: 5. This CDR3 has 14 amino acids. The CDR3 sequence: CASSFGTEGETQYF. The CDR3 nucleotides are TGCGCCAGCAGCTTCGGGACAGAAGGAGAGACCCAGTACTTC.

The chain combines TRBV7-2 with TRBJ1-2; 8 bases are shared with TRBD1. J gave up 8 bases and V 5 bases, and 13 bases lay outside the gene matches. The CDR3 runs to 15 residues. Germline assignment: CDR1 SGHTA and CDR2 FQGNSA. For the CDR3, the DNA is TGTGCCAGCAGCCGTGTGGCGACAGGGGCCGGGGGCTACACCTTC. It translates to CASSRVATGAGGYTF. The full variable domain, completed using reference TRBV7-2 and TRBJ1-2, is GAGVSQSPSNKVTEKGKDVELRCDPISGHTALYWYRQSLGQGLEFLIYFQGNSAPDKSGLPSDRFSAERTGGSVSTLTIQRTQQEDSAVYLCASSRVATGAGGYTFGSGTRLTVV.